The source of this T cell receptor beta chain is a study of blood T cell repertoires in COVID-19. The overall study: From the United States, Italy and Spain came samples of acute and convalescent COVID-19. PBMCs, B-cell-depleted T cells, or T cells provided the cDNA or gDNA that made up the material.

Participants were aged about 18 to 100 years from around 24 US areas. The V and J ends lost 4 bases and 7 bases, in that order; junction bases with no gene match: 9. The CDR3 consists of 15 residues. In germline, CDR1 is LNHDA, CDR2 SQIVND (reference sequence). Original handling: The assay estimated nucleated cells by amplifying reference gene primers. Method: immunoSEQ multiplex PCR; TCRdb's copy keeps in-frame clones and lacks some. The V and J calls and the clone size are those of that table, but D and trimming were determined from the DNA. The sample consists of 220,000 or so clones, more than 70% of them appearing once.

This chain connects TRBV19 to TRBJ1-4; TRBD1 matches at 7 bases. The source is a woman between 45 and 60 years old who had recovered from COVID-19. Sequencing input: PBMCs or T cells enriched from blood (not recorded which). Here the CDR3 reads CASSTSTGRTEKLFF. The CDR3 DNA follows: TGTGCCAGTAGTACGTCGACAGGGCGGACTGAAAAACTGTTTTTT.